Detailed here is one T cell receptor beta chain. The antigen is unknown. In germline, CDR1 is SGHRS, CDR2 YFSETQ. The CDR3 has 16 amino acids. With 4 bases clipped from V and 8 bases from J, the junction kept 10 bases outside the gene matches. This sample is part of a study of blood T cells in healthy people across ages. Study-wide findings and caveats: The study found more naive CD4+ cells and higher diversity in long-lived than aged donors. Diversity of TCR beta correlated strongly with naive T cell percentage.

Using a J-beta primer mix together with a sample-barcoded 5' primer, a second PCR was run for roughly 7 to 11 cycles. MiXCR, applied by TCRdb to the 5' RACE reads, yields one record per CDR3 protein. The top ten clones hold over 20% of a sample with roughly 800,000 distinct CDR3 sequences, 58% of them seen once. The people who gave samples were healthy Caucasians from Russia, aged about 6 to 100. The rearrangement uses TRBV5-1 and TRBJ2-1, with 12 bases lining up with TRBD1. Material: blood. This sequence originates from a man younger than 40 in good health. CDR3 in DNA: TGCGCCAGCAGCCCCCCGGGACAGGGGGCTTATGATGAGCAGTTCTTC. Encoded protein: CASSPPGQGAYDEQFF.